This T cell receptor beta chain was profiled in a study of cytomegalovirus exposure and HLA in healthy donors. Researchers ran the PCR with 60 Vbeta and 13 Jbeta primers. This table comes from immunoSEQ multiplex PCR, and its TCRdb copy is limited to in-frame clones, with some not included. This table holds about 92,000 clones, 81% found once. Overall study results and limits: Differences between HLA loci emerged in a later analysis of TCR association rates, with DRB1 most and HLA-C fewest. In a later analysis, CMV-associated beta chains were mostly HLA-associated, it appeared. Accurate HLA-A and HLA-B prediction from TCR beta sequences was reported for most subjects.

On this clone itself: Its antigen remains unknown.

Germline lookup yields CDR1 SGHDT and CDR2 YYEEEE. The CDR3 extends over 15 amino acids. With 0 bases clipped from V and 3 bases from J, the junction kept 5 bases outside the gene matches. This TCR was recovered from a girl aged 2 to 9 in good health and CMV-seropositive. This sequence joins TRBV5-6 and TRBJ2-7; TRBD2 matches at 8 bases. The sample consisted of PBMCs. This CDR3 is CASSLVAGGVYEQYF. In DNA, the CDR3 is TGTGCCAGCAGCTTGGTGGCGGGAGGTGTCTACGAGCAGTACTTC.